The following is a T cell receptor beta chain sequence with its context. The antigen remains undetermined. The data were taken from a study of identifying expanded T cells in peripheral blood. Study-level findings and limits: About 1.3 clones differed between technical replicates, versus roughly 16 and 20 over time. Variance in clone template counts between roughly 2-week samples significantly increased with total template count across all healthy donors.

Libraries were prepared by immunoSEQ multiplex PCR; TCRdb keeps only in-frame clonotypes and omits some of them. The sample includes approximately 90,000 clones, more than 75% of them seen just once. Deletions cut 2 bases from V and 4 bases from J, with 12 bases between. This CDR3 contains 13 residues. Germline CDR1 reads GTSNPN; CDR2 reads SVGIG (reference sequence). Material: blood. The gene calls are TRBV30 and TRBJ2-7, with D possibly called TRBD1 or TRBD2 (6 bases each). This TCR was sampled from a person aged 18 to 70 in good health. Written as DNA, the CDR3 is TGTGCCTGGAGTCCGGGGGCAGATTACGAGCAGTACTTC. Translated, it gives CAWSPGADYEQYF.